The present entry profiles one T cell receptor (beta chain) with its context. Antigen: not known. The data are from a study of cytomegalovirus exposure and HLA in healthy donors. Points from the study as a whole: 164 TCR beta chains were listed as cytomegalovirus-associated.

Amplification used 60 Vbeta primers and 13 Jbeta primers. The data were produced by immunoSEQ multiplex PCR, yet TCRdb's version contains in-frame clones alone and is incomplete. The table includes over 95,000 clones, around 77% detected once. Germline V gene lookup returns CDR1 MNHEY and CDR2 SVGAGI. The V end lost 6 bases, the J end lost 3 bases, and 12 bases lay between the germline ends. The CDR3 runs to 14 residues. The chain employs TRBV6-5 and TRBJ1-5; possibly TRBD1 for D (5 bases). The sample consisted of PBMCs. The sequence came from a woman aged 30 to 39 in good health and CMV-seropositive. CDR3 nucleotides: TGTGCCAGCAGGACAGTTGACGCCAATCAGCCCCAGCATTTT. The encoded protein is CASRTVDANQPQHF.